This T cell receptor (beta chain) was obtained from a study of blood T cell repertoires in COVID-19. At the level of the study: PBMCs, B-cell-depleted T cells, or T cells provided the cDNA or gDNA that made up the material.

Measured with immunoSEQ multiplex PCR; TCRdb has only the in-frame clones, and not every one. The sample includes under 350,000 clones, about 85% of them seen just once. Deletions cut 2 bases from V and 5 bases from J, with 15 bases between. CDR3 length equals 15 residues. Per germline, CDR1 SEHNR and CDR2 FQNEAQ (reference sequence). The sample taken for sequencing was peripheral blood. The source of this sequence is a human donor in a cohort sampled during active COVID-19. This chain joins TRBV7-9 and TRBJ1-2, with unresolved D. The CDR3 loop is CASSLISADNYGYTF. In nucleotides, the CDR3 is TGTGCCAGCAGCTTAATATCGGCGGATAATTATGGCTACACCTTC.